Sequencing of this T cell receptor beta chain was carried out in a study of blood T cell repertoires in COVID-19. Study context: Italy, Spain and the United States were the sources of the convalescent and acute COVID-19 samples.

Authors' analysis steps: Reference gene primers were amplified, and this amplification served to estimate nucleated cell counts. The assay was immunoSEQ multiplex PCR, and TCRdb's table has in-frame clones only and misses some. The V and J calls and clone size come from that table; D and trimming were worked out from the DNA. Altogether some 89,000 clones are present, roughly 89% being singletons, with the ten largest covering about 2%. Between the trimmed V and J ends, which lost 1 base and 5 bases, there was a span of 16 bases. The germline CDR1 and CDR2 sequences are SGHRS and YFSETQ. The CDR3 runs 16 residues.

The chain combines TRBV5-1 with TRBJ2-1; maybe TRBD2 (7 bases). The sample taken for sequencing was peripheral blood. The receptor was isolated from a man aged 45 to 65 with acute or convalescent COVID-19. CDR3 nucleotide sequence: TGCGCCAGCAGCTTGTGGGGGGGCGCATTCGACAATGAGCAGTTCTTC. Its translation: CASSLWGGAFDNEQFF.